The 4 T cell receptor beta chains in this list originate from one sample, sequenced in a study of blood T cell repertoires in COVID-19. Profiled with immunoSEQ multiplex PCR; TCRdb holds only in-frame clones, not every one. The table shows about 260,000 clones, with about 86% occurring only once. The sequenced material came from PBMCs or T cells enriched from blood (not recorded which). The receptor set was obtained from a young man with acute COVID-19.

Of note for this clone: This sample also contains other DNA sequences that code for the same CDR3. The J gene is TRBJ2-5, the V gene TRBV12-3 or TRBV12-4, with D maybe TRBD2 (6 bases). The CDR3 is 13 amino acids. The germline V and J ends were trimmed by 2 bases and 5 bases, with 9 bases remaining between them. Here the CDR3 DNA reads TGTGCCAGCAGTTTACCGGGGGTCGAGACCCAGTACTTC. Its protein is CASSLPGVETQYF.

The rearrangement uses TRBV5-4 and TRBJ1-2, with TRBD1 matching 9 bases. V was clipped by 2 bases and J by 5 bases; unmatched bases: 7. This CDR3 has 15 amino acids. CDR1 is SGHNT, CDR2 YYREEE, per germline (reference sequence). The CDR3 protein is CASSFPDRGEYGYTF. CDR3 coding DNA: TGTGCCAGCAGCTTTCCGGACAGGGGCGAATATGGCTACACCTTC.

The J gene is TRBJ1-5, the V gene TRBV19, with 9 nucleotides matching TRBD1. Trimming took 3 bases from V and 3 from J; bases not matched to a gene: 9. This CDR3 spans 17 amino acids. Per the germline V gene, CDR1 is LNHDA and CDR2 is SQIVND (reference sequence). In nucleotides, the CDR3 is TGTGCCAGTAGTATTCTAACAGGGGGCGCGAACAATCAGCCCCAGCATTTT. It translates to CASSILTGGANNQPQHF.

This clone was seen just once. This rearrangement joins TRBV30 to TRBJ2-2; TRBD1 agrees at 7 bases. Germline CDR1 is GTSNPN and CDR2 is SVGIG (reference sequence). The V segment lost 7 bases and the J segment 0 bases; nucleotides outside the gene matches: 5. This CDR3 has 14 residues. In DNA form, the CDR3 reads TGTGCCTCAACCGGGACAGCGAACACCGGGGAGCTGTTTTTT. Residues: CASTGTANTGELFF.